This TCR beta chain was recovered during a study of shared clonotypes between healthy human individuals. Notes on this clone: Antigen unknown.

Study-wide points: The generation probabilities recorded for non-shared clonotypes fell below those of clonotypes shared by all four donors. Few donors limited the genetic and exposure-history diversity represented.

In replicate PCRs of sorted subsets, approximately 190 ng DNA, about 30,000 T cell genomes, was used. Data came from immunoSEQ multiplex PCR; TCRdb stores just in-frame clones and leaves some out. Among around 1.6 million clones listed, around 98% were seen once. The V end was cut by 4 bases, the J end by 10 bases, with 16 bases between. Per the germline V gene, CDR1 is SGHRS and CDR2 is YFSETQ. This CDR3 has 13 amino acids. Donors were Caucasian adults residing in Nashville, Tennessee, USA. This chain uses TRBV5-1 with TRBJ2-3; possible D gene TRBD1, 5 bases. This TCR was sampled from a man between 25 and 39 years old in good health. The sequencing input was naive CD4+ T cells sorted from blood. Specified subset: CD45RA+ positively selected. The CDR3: CASSTKGFLAQYF. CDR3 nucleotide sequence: TGCGCCAGCAGCACAAAGGGGTTTCTTGCGCAGTATTTT. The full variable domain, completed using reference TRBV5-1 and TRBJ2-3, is KAGVTQTPRYLIKTRGQQVTLSCSPISGHRSVSWYQQTPGQGLQFLFEYFSETQRNKGNFPGRFSGRQFSNSRSEMNVSTLELGDSALYLCASSTKGFLAQYFGPGTRLTVL.